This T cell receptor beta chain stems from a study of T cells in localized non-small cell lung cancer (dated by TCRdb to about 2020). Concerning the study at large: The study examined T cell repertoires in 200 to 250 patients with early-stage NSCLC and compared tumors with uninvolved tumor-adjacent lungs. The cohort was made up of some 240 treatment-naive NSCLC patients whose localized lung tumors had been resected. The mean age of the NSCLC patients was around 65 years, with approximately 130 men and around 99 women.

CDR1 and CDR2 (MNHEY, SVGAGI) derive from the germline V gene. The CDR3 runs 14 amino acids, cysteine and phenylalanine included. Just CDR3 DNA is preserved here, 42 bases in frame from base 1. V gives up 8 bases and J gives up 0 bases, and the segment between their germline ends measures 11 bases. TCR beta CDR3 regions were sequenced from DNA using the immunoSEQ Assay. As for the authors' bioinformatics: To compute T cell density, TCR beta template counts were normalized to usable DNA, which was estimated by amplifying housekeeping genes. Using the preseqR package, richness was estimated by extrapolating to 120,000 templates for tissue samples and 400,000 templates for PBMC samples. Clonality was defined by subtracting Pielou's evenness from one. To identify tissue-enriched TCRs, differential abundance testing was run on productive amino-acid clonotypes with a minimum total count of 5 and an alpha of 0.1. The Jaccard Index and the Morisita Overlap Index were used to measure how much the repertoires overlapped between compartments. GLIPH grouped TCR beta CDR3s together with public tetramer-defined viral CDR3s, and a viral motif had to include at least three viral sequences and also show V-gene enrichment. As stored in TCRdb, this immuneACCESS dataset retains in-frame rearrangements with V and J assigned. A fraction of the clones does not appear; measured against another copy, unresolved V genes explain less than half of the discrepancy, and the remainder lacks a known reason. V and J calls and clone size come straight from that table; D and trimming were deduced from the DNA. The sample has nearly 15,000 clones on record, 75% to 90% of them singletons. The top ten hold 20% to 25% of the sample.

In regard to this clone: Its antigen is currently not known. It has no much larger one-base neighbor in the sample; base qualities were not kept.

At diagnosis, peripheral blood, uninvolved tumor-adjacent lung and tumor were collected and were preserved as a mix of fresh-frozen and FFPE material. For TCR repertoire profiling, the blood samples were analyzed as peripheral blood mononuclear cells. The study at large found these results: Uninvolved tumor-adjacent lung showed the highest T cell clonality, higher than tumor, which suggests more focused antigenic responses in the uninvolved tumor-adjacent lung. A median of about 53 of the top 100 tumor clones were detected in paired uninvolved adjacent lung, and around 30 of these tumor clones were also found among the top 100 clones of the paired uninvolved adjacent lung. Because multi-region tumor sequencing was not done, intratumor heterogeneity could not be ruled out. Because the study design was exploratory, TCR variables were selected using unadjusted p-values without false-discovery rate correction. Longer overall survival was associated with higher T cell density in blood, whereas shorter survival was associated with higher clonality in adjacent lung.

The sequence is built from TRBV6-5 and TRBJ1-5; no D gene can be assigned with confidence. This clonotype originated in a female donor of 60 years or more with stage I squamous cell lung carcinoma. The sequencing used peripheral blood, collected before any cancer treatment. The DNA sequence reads TGTGCCAGCGCGACGACCTATAGCAATCAGCCCCAGCATTTT. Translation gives CASATTYSNQPQHF.